These 23 T cell receptor beta chains originate from one sample sequenced in a study of T-cell memory formation after mild COVID-19. TCRdb analysed the 5' RACE reads with MiXCR anew, one entry per CDR3 protein. Altogether tens of thousands of distinct CDR3 sequences are present, about 6.1% being singletons, with the ten largest covering more than 0.7%. The sequencing input was PBMCs or a T cell subset sorted from them (not recorded which). The source is an adult who had mild COVID-19 (a few samples of this study predate the infection). Cell type and time point are not known.

This clonotype was counted many times. The gene calls are TRBV6-5 and TRBJ1-2; D perhaps matches TRBD1 (6 bases). Germline values: CDR1 MNHEY, CDR2 SVGAGI. This CDR3 has 13 residues. V lost 6 bases and J 6 bases, leaving 14 bases between the germline ends. The DNA of the CDR3 is TGTGCCAGCAGGCCGACAGGCGGAGATGGCTACACCTTC. Translated: CASRPTGGDGYTF.

This clonotype was counted at least ten times. The rearrangement uses TRBV30 and TRBJ2-1, with D unresolved. Trimming cost V 0 bases and J 6 bases, with 12 bases left between them. This CDR3 is 14 amino acids long. Germline V CDR1 and CDR2: GTSNPN, SVGIG (reference sequence). The CDR3 here is CAWSVGSFSNEQFF. CDR3 DNA: TGTGCCTGGAGTGTAGGGTCGTTTTCCAATGAGCAGTTCTTC. The entire variable domain, with the rest obtained from reference TRBV30 and TRBJ2-1, is as follows: SQTIHQWPATLVQPVGSPLSLECTVEGTSNPNLYWYRQAAGRGLQLLFYSVGIGQISSEVPQNLSASRPQDRQFILSSKKLLLSDSGFYLCAWSVGSFSNEQFFGPGTRLTVL.

The chain employs TRBV5-1 and TRBJ2-7; TRBD2 is a possible D gene (6 bases). Germline assignment: CDR1 SGHRS and CDR2 YFSETQ. V lost 4 bases and J 4 bases, leaving 18 bases between the germline ends. The CDR3 extends over 15 amino acids. CDR3 coding DNA: TGCGCCAGCAGCGTCTACCGGGACTTGATATACGAGCAGTACTTC. This translates into CASSVYRDLIYEQYF.

In this sample, this clonotype turned up many times. J is TRBJ2-5 and V is TRBV2; 9 nucleotides line up with TRBD2. Germline CDR1 and CDR2: SNHLY and FYNNEI. The CDR3 length is 16 residues. The V gene end was trimmed by 3 bases and the J gene end by 4 bases; junction bases not matched to a gene: 9. The CDR3 here is CASSEAGGRATETQYF. The CDR3, as DNA: TGTGCCAGCAGTGAGGCTGGCGGGAGGGCCACAGAGACCCAGTACTTC.

This clonotype was observed a handful of times. The V gene is TRBV5-1, the J gene TRBJ1-1; 7 bases line up with TRBD1. The CDR3 is 14 amino acids. Germline V CDR1 and CDR2: SGHRS, YFSETQ. Trimming took 5 bases from V and 5 from J; bases not matched to a gene: 9. In nucleotides, the CDR3 is TGCGCCAGCAGTCAAACGGAGACAGGGACTGAAGCTTTCTTT. The encoded protein is CASSQTETGTEAFF.

In this sample, this clonotype turned up many times. This chain joins TRBV6-2 or TRBV6-3 and TRBJ2-1, with 13 bases identical to TRBD2. CDR1 is MNHEY and CDR2 is SVGEGT in the germline V gene. CDR3 length equals 15 residues. The V gene end was trimmed by 5 bases and the J gene end by 6 bases; junction bases not matched to a gene: 4. CDR3: CASSATSGGRNEQFF. The CDR3 coding sequence is TGTGCCAGCAGTGCGACTAGCGGGGGGCGCAATGAGCAGTTCTTC.

This rearrangement joins TRBV7-3 to TRBJ1-6; no reliable D call. CDR1 SGHTA and CDR2 FQGTGA come from the germline V gene. This CDR3 has 13 amino acids. Trimming shortened V by 2 bases and J by 7 bases, and 6 bases separated the two germline ends. The CDR3 region has the DNA TGTGCCAGCAGCTTAGGGGTAAATTCACCCCTCCACTTT. Amino acids: CASSLGVNSPLHF.

The rearrangement links TRBV28 to TRBJ2-7; D uncertain. The ends were cut back, 4 bases at V and 7 bases at J, with 11 bases in the middle. The CDR3 loop spans 12 amino acids. Germline V gives CDR1 MDHEN, CDR2 SYDVKM. Here the CDR3 DNA reads TGTGCCAGCAGTTCCTCCCTAGGGGAGCAGTACGTC. Amino acids: CASSSSLGEQYV.

This clonotype was detected ten times or more. The chain combines TRBV5-1 with TRBJ1-6; TRBD1 agrees at 8 bases. The CDR3 sequence is 14 residues long. Per germline, CDR1 SGHRS and CDR2 YFSETQ. Unmatched junction bases numbered 6, after V lost 4 bases and J lost 9 bases. In nucleotides, the CDR3 is TGCGCCAGCAGCCAGGACAGGGTTACTTCACCCCTCCACTTT. Protein: CASSQDRVTSPLHF.

This clonotype was seen more than once but under ten times. The rearrangement links TRBV15 to TRBJ1-1; D is perhaps TRBD1 (6 bases). Per the germline V gene, CDR1 is LNHNV and CDR2 is YYDKDF (reference sequence). There are 12 residues in the CDR3. The V end was cut by 11 bases, the J end by 1 base, with 11 bases between. The CDR3 protein is CAAGGANTEAFF. CDR3 bases: TGTGCCGCCGGGGGGGCGAACACTGAAGCTTTCTTT.

The V gene is TRBV6-5, the J gene TRBJ1-1; the D is unclear. V lost 8 bases to trimming and J lost 2 bases, with 12 bases between them. The germline V gene encodes CDR1 MNHEY and CDR2 SVGAGI. The CDR3 runs 13 residues. CDR3 in amino acids: CASVGSENTEAFF. CDR3 nucleotides: TGTGCCAGCGTCGGCAGCGAAAACACTGAAGCTTTCTTT.

This clonotype occurred many times. This chain joins TRBV7-6 and TRBJ1-1; no clear D. The CDR3 consists of 14 residues. V lost 1 base and J lost 4, with 10 bases in between. Germline V gives CDR1 SGHVS, CDR2 FNYEAQ. In nucleotides, the CDR3 is TGTGCCAGCAGCTTAGAAGCGGGGAGCACTGAAGCTTTCTTT. This translates into CASSLEAGSTEAFF.

This clonotype appeared many times. The rearrangement uses TRBV6-5 and TRBJ2-4; D unresolved. Trimming removed 0 bases from V and 5 bases from J, with 11 bases in between. In germline, CDR1 is MNHEY, CDR2 SVGAGI. The CDR3 sequence is 15 residues long. DNA of the CDR3: TGTGCCAGCAGTTACTCGATAACAGTCCAAAACATTCAGTACTTC. It is translated as CASSYSITVQNIQYF.

This clonotype showed up many times. This chain connects TRBV5-1 to TRBJ2-1, with a tentative D call TRBD1 (6 bases). CDR1 SGHRS and CDR2 YFSETQ come from the germline V gene. The CDR3 is 15 residues long. Trimming shortened V by 5 bases and J by 0 bases, and 12 bases separated the two germline ends. In DNA form, the CDR3 reads TGCGCCAGCAGAGGGACACTTAGCTCCTACAATGAGCAGTTCTTC. This codes for CASRGTLSSYNEQFF. The full variable domain, its missing parts supplied by reference TRBV5-1 and TRBJ2-1, is KAGVTQTPRYLIKTRGQQVTLSCSPISGHRSVSWYQQTPGQGLQFLFEYFSETQRNKGNFPGRFSGRQFSNSRSEMNVSTLELGDSALYLCASRGTLSSYNEQFFGPGTRLTVL.

This clonotype occurred many times. This chain connects TRBV10-3 to TRBJ2-5; 14 nucleotides match TRBD2. Germline V CDR1 and CDR2: ENHRY, SYGVKD. The CDR3 contains 16 residues. Trimming at V came to 5 bases and at J to 5 bases, leaving 7 bases not matched to a gene. CDR3 sequence (DNA): TGTGCCATCAGTATAGGGACTAGCGGGAGTTTGGAGACCCAGTACTTC. Amino acids: CAISIGTSGSLETQYF.

V gene TRBV19 combines with J gene TRBJ2-3; D could derive from TRBD1 or TRBD2 (5 bases each). The CDR3 totals 13 residues. The germline V gene has CDR1 LNHDA and CDR2 SQIVND (reference sequence). The V end was cut by 3 bases, the J end by 4 bases, with 8 bases between. The CDR3 sequence: CASSMGTPDTQYF. The CDR3 DNA is TGTGCCAGTAGTATGGGGACCCCAGATACGCAGTATTTT.

A few counts support this clonotype. The chain uses TRBV5-4 and TRBJ2-3, with TRBD2 matching 11 bases. V was pared by 4 bases and J by 4 bases, with 11 bases of the junction left unmatched. The CDR3 has 17 amino acids. Germline V gives CDR1 SGHNT, CDR2 YYREEE (reference sequence). The CDR3 region is CASSLGGPSGRPDTQYF. CDR3 sequence (DNA): TGTGCCAGCAGCCTCGGGGGCCCTAGCGGGAGGCCAGATACGCAGTATTTT.

This clonotype was counted ten times or more. The chain links TRBV12-3 or TRBV12-4 to TRBJ2-5, with 7 bases that match TRBD1. This CDR3 is 15 amino acids long. J was trimmed by 1 base and V by 10 bases; bases with no gene match: 12. CDR3 nucleotides: TGTGCCACCGCATGGACAGGCTCGCCCCAAGAGACCCAGTACTTC. Its protein product is CATAWTGSPQETQYF.

The rearrangement uses TRBV11-3 and TRBJ2-4; possible D gene TRBD1, 7 bases. From germline, CDR1 is SGHNT and CDR2 YENEEA. Trimming cost V 5 bases and J 2 bases, with 16 bases left between them. CDR3 length: 16 residues. For the CDR3, the DNA is TGTGCCAGCAGCCCAGGCGGGACAGCGCCCAAAAACATTCAGTACTTC. Translated, it gives CASSPGGTAPKNIQYF.

The sample holds a few counts of this clonotype. This chain connects TRBV5-1 to TRBJ2-7; a possible D gene is TRBD2 (6 bases). Germline V gene sequence: CDR1 SGHRS, CDR2 YFSETQ. Trimming left V 0 bases short and J 2 bases short, with 9 bases between. The CDR3 loop spans 14 amino acids. The CDR3 sequence is CASSLAAGPYEQYF. The CDR3, as DNA: TGCGCCAGCAGCTTGGCTGCGGGGCCCTACGAGCAGTACTTC.

This clonotype is labeled as medium-sized. V usage is TRBV20-1 and J usage is TRBJ2-5; TRBD2 might be the D (6 bases). V was cut by 6 bases and J by 3 bases, with 11 bases left in between. Germline V gene lookup returns CDR1 DFQATT and CDR2 SNEGSKA (reference sequence). The CDR3 is 12 residues long. The CDR3 coding sequence is TGCAGTGCGCCACGGGGGAAAGAGACCCAGTACTTC. This codes for CSAPRGKETQYF.

In this sample, this clonotype turned up many times. J is TRBJ2-7 and V is TRBV30; unclear D gene. V was cut by 3 bases and J by 5 bases, with 17 bases left in between. The CDR3 sequence is 14 residues long. The V gene's germline CDR1 is GTSNPN and CDR2 SVGIG (reference sequence). For the CDR3, the DNA is TGTGCCTGGAGCCCCCGGCTAGTGCTGAACGAGCAGTACTTC. This gives the protein CAWSPRLVLNEQYF.

The rearrangement links TRBV7-2 to TRBJ2-1, with 9 bases identical to TRBD2. The germline V gene has CDR1 SGHTA and CDR2 FQGNSA. V lost 5 bases and J lost 6; bases outside the gene matches: 8. The CDR3 extends over 15 amino acids. The CDR3 spells CASSLLVAGVNEQFF. The CDR3 DNA reads as TGTGCCAGCAGCCTATTGGTAGCGGGAGTCAATGAGCAGTTCTTC.